This passage covers 5 T cell receptor beta chains from one sample sequenced in a study of response to subunit inactivated influenza vaccine. Using its own MiXCR run on the RT-PCR reads, TCRdb lists one record per CDR3 protein. The sample consists of 300,000 to 350,000 distinct CDR3 sequences, 21% of them appearing once. Sequenced material: PBMCs from blood, taken 21 months after vaccination. These receptor sequences come from a man aged 50 to 75 who received an inactivated influenza vaccine.

Turning to this clonotype: The conserved closing phenylalanine or tryptophan is absent in this CDR3, likely reflecting a read error. The CDR3 region is CASSSWTGGVYETQYI. The CDR3 DNA reads TGTGCCAGCAGCTCTTGGACAGGGGGCGTTTACGAGACCCAGTACATC. The V call is TRBV11-2, the J call TRBJ2-5; TRBD1 aligns across 11 bases. Germline CDR1 and CDR2: SGHAT and FQNNGV. The CDR3 loop spans 16 amino acids. V lost 4 bases, J lost 5 bases, and 9 bases stayed unmatched.

This chain links TRBV11-2 with TRBJ2-2; D is ambiguous. V was shortened by 4 bases and J by 7 bases, with 13 bases between the two germline ends. The germline V gene encodes CDR1 SGHAT and CDR2 FQNNGV. This CDR3 has 14 residues. CDR3 nucleotide sequence: TGTGCCAGCAGCTCCACTTTAATGGGCGGGGAGCTGTTTTTT. As protein: CASSSTLMGGELFF.

V is TRBV7-9 and J is TRBJ2-1, with D unclear. Trimming took off 2 bases at V and 6 bases at J, with 5 bases between the two ends. The CDR3 sequence is 12 residues long. Looked up from germline, CDR1 is SEHNR and CDR2 is FQNEAQ (reference sequence). CDR3 DNA: TGTGCCAGCAGCTTAACAGTCAATGAGCAGTTCTTC. Protein: CASSLTVNEQFF. Filled out from reference TRBV7-9 and TRBJ2-1, the complete variable domain reads DTGVSQNPRHKITKRGQNVTFRCDPISEHNRLYWYRQTLGQGPEFLTYFQNEAQLEKSRLLSDRFSAERPKGSFSTLEIQRTEQGDSAMYLCASSLTVNEQFFGPGTRLTVL.

The gene calls are TRBV12-3 or TRBV12-4 and TRBJ1-4; 7 bases agree with TRBD1. Unmatched junction bases numbered 7, after V lost 4 bases and J lost 8 bases. The CDR3 runs 14 residues. The CDR3 DNA sequence: TGTGCCAGCAGTTCCGGGACAGCGGGCGAAAAACTGTTTTTT. Residues: CASSSGTAGEKLFF.

The table lists this clonotype with a few counts. This chain joins TRBV12-3 or TRBV12-4 and TRBJ1-1; perhaps TRBD1 as D (5 bases). Trimming left V 2 bases short and J 1 base short, with 11 bases between. The CDR3 extends over 15 amino acids. Here the CDR3 DNA reads TGTGCCAGCAGTTTATCGTCAGGGAAGAACACTGAAGCTTTCTTT. This encodes CASSLSSGKNTEAFF.